The rows below give T cell receptor beta chains drawn from one sample of a study of blood T cells in healthy people across ages. MiXCR, applied by TCRdb to the 5' RACE reads, yields one record per CDR3 protein. The table shows some 860,000 distinct CDR3 sequences, with roughly three fifths occurring only once. Sequencing used blood. The receptor source for this set is a man aged 35-49 years in good health. The CDR3 runs from the conserved cysteine through the conserved F or W. D genes are given only for firm matches. Expanded clones get a size class; other rows say once, few or many, or leave the size out.

V gene	D gene	clone size	J gene	CDR3 protein	CDR3 DNA
TRBV7-2	-	-	TRBJ2-4	CASSLEVEQGIAKNIQYF	TGTGCCAGCAGCTTAGAAGTCGAACAGGGAATAGCCAAAAACATTCAGTACTTC
TRBV9	TRBD1	-	TRBJ1-5	CASGDSGNNQPQHF	TGTGCCAGCGGGGACAGTGGGAACAATCAGCCCCAGCATTTT
TRBV3-1	-	once	TRBJ1-1	CASSQDFGRAFF	TGTGCCAGCAGCCAAGATTTCGGGAGGGCTTTCTTT
TRBV20-1	TRBD2	once	TRBJ2-1	CSVTSGRDLNEQFF	TGCAGTGTAACTAGCGGGAGGGATCTCAATGAGCAGTTCTTC
TRBV5-1	-	-	TRBJ2-5	CASSEGSTEETQYF	TGCGCCAGTAGCGAAGGATCGACGGAAGAGACCCAGTACTTC
TRBV5-4	TRBD1	-	TRBJ2-6	CASSSPGQGAGANVLTF	TGTGCCAGCAGTTCGCCGGGACAGGGGGCCGGGGCCAACGTCCTGACTTTC
TRBV7-8	-	many	TRBJ2-1	CASSFSQGYNEQFF	TGTGCCAGCAGCTTTTCACAGGGATACAATGAGCAGTTCTTC
TRBV11-1	TRBD2	-	TRBJ2-7	CASGTSGRWNEQYF	TGTGCCAGCGGGACTAGCGGGAGATGGAATGAGCAGTACTTC
TRBV7-6	-	few	TRBJ2-5	CASSLGTTLRETQYF	TGTGCCAGCAGCTTAGGGACTACTCTACGAGAGACCCAGTACTTC
TRBV10-3	-	-	TRBJ2-3	CAISDMGDTQYF	TGTGCCATCAGTGATATGGGAGATACGCAGTATTTT
TRBV7-2	-	few	TRBJ2-7	CASSVIGLYEQYF	TGTGCCAGCAGCGTTATTGGGCTCTACGAGCAGTACTTC
TRBV27	TRBD2	-	TRBJ2-3	CVSSYQRGGSDTQYF	TGTGTCAGCAGTTATCAGCGGGGAGGGTCAGATACGCAGTATTTT
TRBV4-1	-	once	TRBJ2-1	CASSQVQVLNEQFF	TGCGCCAGCAGCCAAGTGCAGGTACTCAATGAGCAGTTCTTC
TRBV7-9	-	-	TRBJ1-2	CASSLAGRNYGYTF	TGTGCCAGCAGCTTAGCGGGACGGAACTATGGCTACACCTTC
TRBV7-2	TRBD1	-	TRBJ1-2	CASSLAHRGRDGYTF	TGTGCCAGCAGCCTAGCCCACAGGGGGCGGGATGGCTACACCTTC
TRBV6-5	-	-	TRBJ1-1	CASSYSKSWRGQENTEAFF	TGTGCCAGCAGTTACTCGAAAAGTTGGAGAGGGCAGGAGAACACTGAAGCTTTCTTT
TRBV28	TRBD1	-	TRBJ1-2	CASSPTDRVEDGYTF	TGTGCCAGCAGTCCAACGGACAGGGTGGAGGATGGCTACACCTTC
TRBV4-2	-	-	TRBJ2-3	CASSQAASTDTQYF	TGTGCCAGCAGCCAAGCGGCAAGCACAGATACGCAGTATTTT
TRBV27	TRBD2	-	TRBJ2-3	CASTSAGLAGGDTQYF	TGTGCCAGCACCTCGGCTGGGCTAGCGGGGGGAGATACGCAGTATTTT
TRBV20-1	TRBD2	-	TRBJ2-7	CSARGGRANEQYF	TGCAGTGCTAGGGGCGGGAGGGCCAACGAGCAGTACTTC
TRBV5-1	TRBD2	-	TRBJ2-1	CASSLGPRAGTYNEQFF	TGCGCCAGCAGCTTGGGCCCACGAGCGGGGACCTACAATGAGCAGTTCTTC
TRBV24-1	TRBD2	many	TRBJ2-1	CATSDGGQSGRNEQFF	TGTGCCACCAGTGACGGGGGTCAGAGCGGGAGGAATGAGCAGTTCTTC
TRBV5-1	-	many	TRBJ1-6	CASSLHSHNSPLHF	TGCGCCAGCAGCTTACACAGCCATAATTCACCCCTCCACTTT
TRBV20-1	-	-	TRBJ1-5	CSASEWKDAGGYYSNQPQHF	TGCAGTGCTAGTGAATGGAAAGATGCAGGAGGCTACTATAGCAATCAGCCCCAGCATTTT
TRBV6-6	TRBD2	few	TRBJ2-5	CASREGGETQYF	TGTGCCAGCCGGGAGGGCGGGGAGACCCAGTACTTC
TRBV28	-	-	TRBJ2-5	CASSNPETQYF	TGTGCCAGCTCCAACCCGGAGACCCAGTACTTC
TRBV4-3	TRBD1	once	TRBJ2-7	CASSQEHRGPYEQYF	TGCGCCAGCAGCCAAGAACACAGGGGGCCCTACGAGCAGTACTTC
TRBV9	TRBD2	-	TRBJ2-1	CASSVGTKGQRGGHNEQFF	TGTGCCAGCAGCGTAGGTACGAAGGGCCAGCGGGGGGGCCACAATGAGCAGTTCTTC
TRBV7-2	-	-	TRBJ2-7	CASSTRSRYEQYF	TGTGCCAGCAGCACGCGGTCCAGATACGAGCAGTACTTC
TRBV28	-	-	TRBJ2-7	CASSPDSLPYEQYF	TGTGCCAGCAGCCCAGACAGTCTCCCCTACGAGCAGTACTTC
TRBV30	-	few	TRBJ1-5	CAWSVGGVNNQPQHF	TGTGCCTGGAGTGTGGGGGGCGTCAATAATCAGCCCCAGCATTTT
TRBV29-1	TRBD1	few	TRBJ2-2	CSGQGADGELFF	TGCAGCGGACAGGGGGCCGACGGGGAGCTGTTTTTT
TRBV5-1	TRBD2	-	TRBJ2-3	CASIEGGRSTDTQYF	TGCGCCAGCATAGAGGGAGGGAGGAGCACAGATACGCAGTATTTT
TRBV20-1	-	-	TRBJ2-1	CSAVGSPPNRPNIYNEQFF	TGCAGTGCTGTGGGGAGCCCCCCTAATAGGCCGAATATCTACAATGAGCAGTTCTTC
TRBV6-6	-	-	TRBJ2-7	CASSHRDTSYEQYF	TGTGCCAGCAGCCACCGGGACACCTCCTACGAGCAGTACTTC
TRBV29-1	TRBD1	-	TRBJ1-4	CSVEVNRGANEELFF	TGCAGCGTTGAAGTGAACAGGGGAGCTAATGAAGAACTGTTTTTT
TRBV6-5	-	-	TRBJ2-7	CASSPPRDNEQYF	TGTGCCAGCAGTCCCCCCCGGGACAACGAGCAGTACTTC
TRBV29-1	-	-	TRBJ2-1	CSVGISSYNEQFF	TGCAGCGTTGGCATCAGCTCCTACAATGAGCAGTTCTTC
TRBV12-3/TRBV12-4	-	many	TRBJ1-2	CASSLQGANYGYTF	TGTGCCAGCAGTTTACAGGGTGCTAACTATGGCTACACCTTC
TRBV20-1	TRBD2	-	TRBJ2-1	CSATRLAGGHNEQFF	TGCAGTGCTACCAGACTAGCGGGGGGCCACAATGAGCAGTTCTTC
TRBV2	-	-	TRBJ2-2	CASSGDQYTGELFF	TGTGCCAGCAGTGGGGACCAGTACACCGGGGAGCTGTTTTTT
TRBV7-2	TRBD2	-	TRBJ2-3	CASSMGLASTDTQYF	TGTGCCAGCAGCATGGGACTAGCCAGCACAGATACGCAGTATTTT